This note documents a single T cell receptor beta chain sequence. V was shortened by 3 bases and J by 11 bases, with 22 bases between the two germline ends. Germline lookup yields CDR1 LGHDT and CDR2 YNNKEL (reference sequence). The CDR3 totals 15 residues. The record originates from a study of blood T cell repertoires in COVID-19. Whole-study context: Samples came from the United States, Italy and Spain, spanning acute and convalescent COVID-19. Sample material is recorded as cDNA or gDNA derived from T cells, B-cell-depleted T cells, or PBMCs.

As handled by the study authors: Estimated nucleated cell counts came from reference gene primer amplification. Some clones are missing from TCRdb's copy, which holds only in-frame ones; the method was immunoSEQ multiplex PCR. D and trimming come from the DNA, and the V and J calls and clone size come from that table. The table records almost 70,000 clones, nearly 80% of them present only once. The sequencing input was peripheral blood. V gene TRBV3-1 (or the pseudogene TRBV3-2) combines with J gene TRBJ1-1; the D gene is possibly TRBD1 (5 bases). The sequence was obtained from a human donor in a cohort sampled during active COVID-19. For the CDR3, the DNA is TGTGCCAGCAGCCACAACGTGGGGCCGGGGGATTTTGCTTTCTTT. It yields the protein CASSHNVGPGDFAFF.